This is a list of T cell receptor beta chains from one sample in a study of blood T cell repertoires in COVID-19. Libraries were prepared by immunoSEQ multiplex PCR; TCRdb keeps only in-frame clonotypes and omits some of them. The sample has some 200,000 clones; around 84% are singletons. The sequenced sample was peripheral blood. These TCRs come from a woman aged 60-75 years who had recovered from COVID-19. CDR3s include the opening cysteine and the closing phenylalanine or tryptophan. D genes are given only for firm matches.

v_call	d_call	j_call	cdr3_aa	cdr3_nt
TRBV28	-	TRBJ1-2	CASSGEGVAYGYTF	TGTGCCAGCAGTGGGGAGGGGGTTGCCTATGGCTACACCTTC
TRBV6-6	TRBD1	TRBJ2-5	CASSYSTGDGETQYF	TGTGCCAGCAGTTACTCGACAGGGGACGGAGAGACCCAGTACTTC
TRBV6-5	TRBD1	TRBJ2-1	CASSYGTVDKQFF	TGTGCCAGCAGTTACGGGACAGTTGATAAGCAGTTCTTC
TRBV3-1/TRBV3-2	-	TRBJ1-2	CASSQDIGQGRDGYTF	TGTGCCAGCAGCCAAGACATTGGGCAGGGAAGAGATGGCTACACCTTC
TRBV4-1	-	TRBJ1-5	CASSLRTRQPQHF	TGCGCCAGCAGCCTCCGGACACGTCAGCCCCAGCATTTT
TRBV10-3	-	TRBJ1-2	CAISESRKGFYGYTF	TGTGCCATCAGTGAGTCGCGGAAGGGGTTCTATGGCTACACCTTC
TRBV2	TRBD1	TRBJ1-2	CASSEGGTGAFYGYTF	TGTGCCAGCAGTGAAGGGGGGACAGGGGCTTTCTATGGCTACACCTTC
TRBV5-1	TRBD1	TRBJ1-5	CASSPGTGRQPQHF	TGCGCCAGCAGCCCAGGGACAGGTCGCCAGCCCCAGCATTTT
TRBV3-1/TRBV3-2	-	TRBJ2-7	CASSHNQGPYEQYF	TGTGCCAGCAGCCATAACCAGGGGCCCTACGAGCAGTACTTC
TRBV4-1	-	TRBJ1-2	CASSQVFQGRVGHYGYTF	TGCGCCAGCAGCCAAGTATTTCAGGGGCGGGTGGGCCACTATGGCTACACCTTC